Each of the 25 T cell receptor beta chains below was sequenced from the same sample in a study of human T cells and chemical hapten exposure. Unique molecular identifiers were linked by the library to individual cDNA molecules. TCRdb fed the reads into MiXCR, producing one record per CDR3 protein. The data contain around 120,000 distinct CDR3 sequences, 8.5% of them singletons. Total RNA came from unfractionated whole blood. Sequenced input: whole blood. Receptor source: a human donor in good health. Some clones in this sample may be carry-over from other donors' samples.

This clonotype was seen a few times. This chain connects TRBV7-4 to TRBJ2-1; TRBD1 aligns across 7 bases. V dropped 1 base and J dropped 1; count of bases not matched to a gene: 4. Germline V gene data show CDR1 as SGHVT and CDR2 as SQSDAQ. This CDR3 contains 16 residues. The CDR3 coding sequence is TGTGCCAGCAGCTTAGAAAGACAGGGTTCCTACAATGAGCAGTTCTTC. As protein: CASSLERQGSYNEQFF.

The chain carries TRBV6-1 and TRBJ2-1; D is perhaps TRBD2 (7 bases). The V and J ends lost 5 bases and 7 bases respectively, with 15 bases between them. Germline V CDR1 and CDR2: MNHNS, SASEGT. The CDR3 covers 14 residues. The CDR3 sequence is CASSWGGPTNEQFF. CDR3 DNA: TGTGCCAGCAGTTGGGGGGGGCCTACAAATGAGCAGTTCTTC.

This clonotype was observed many times. The chain employs TRBV12-3 or TRBV12-4 and TRBJ1-1; the D is unclear. The V end was cut by 6 bases, the J end by 1 base, with 6 bases between. The CDR3 sequence is 12 residues long. The CDR3 spells CASSRQNTEAFF. The CDR3 nucleotides are TGTGCCAGCAGCCGACAGAACACTGAAGCTTTCTTT.

V is TRBV7-9 and J is TRBJ2-1; D uncertain. The CDR3 length is 12 residues. V gave up 3 bases and J gave up 3 bases, with 3 bases separating them. Germline V CDR1 and CDR2: SEHNR, FQNEAQ (reference sequence). CDR3: CASSFNYNEQFF. DNA for the CDR3: TGTGCCAGCAGCTTCAACTACAATGAGCAGTTCTTC.

The CDR3 DNA reads TGTGCCAGCAGACCCGGGACTACCAACTCTGGGGCCAACGTCCTGACTTTC. Translated, it gives CASRPGTTNSGANVLTF. The genes are TRBV12-3 or TRBV12-4 and TRBJ2-6; 7 nucleotides line up with TRBD2. The CDR3 extends over 17 amino acids. The V and J ends lost 6 bases and 0 bases, in that order; junction bases with no gene match: 8.

The V and J genes are TRBV20-1 and TRBJ2-7; 9 nucleotides line up with TRBD1. The CDR3 is 11 residues long. The germline gives CDR1 DFQATT, CDR2 SNEGSKA (reference sequence). J gave up 3 bases and V 8 bases, and 2 bases lay outside the gene matches. The CDR3 nucleotides read TGCAGTACGGACAGGGGCTACGAGCAGTACTTC. This codes for CSTDRGYEQYF.

The V and J genes are TRBV15 and TRBJ1-5; 8 nucleotides agree with TRBD1. The germline CDR1 and CDR2 sequences are LNHNV and YYDKDF (reference sequence). The trim removed 5 bases at V and 8 bases at J, leaving 8 bases unmatched. The CDR3 consists of 14 residues. CDR3 sequence (DNA): TGTGCCACCAGCGAGCGCAGGGGGCTTGAGCCCCAGCATTTT. It translates to CATSERRGLEPQHF.

This clonotype was counted many times. CDR3 residues: CASSLHLGTEAFF. The CDR3 region has the DNA TGTGCCAGCAGTTTACATCTGGGCACTGAAGCTTTCTTT. V gene TRBV12-3 or TRBV12-4 combines with J gene TRBJ1-1; D is ambiguous. Trimming cost V 2 bases and J 4 bases, with 8 bases left between them. This CDR3 comprises 13 residues.

This clonotype was found a few times. This rearrangement joins TRBV2 to TRBJ1-1; the D gene is possibly TRBD1 (6 bases). From germline, CDR1 is SNHLY and CDR2 FYNNEI. This CDR3 contains 12 residues. The V end was cut by 6 bases, the J end by 8 bases, with 13 bases between. This chain's CDR3 is CASSPARGEAFF. The CDR3 nucleotides are TGTGCCAGCAGCCCAGCCAGGGGAGAAGCTTTCTTT.

This clonotype came up many times. This chain joins TRBV7-2 and TRBJ2-1, with 8 bases identical to TRBD2. Losses at the gene ends were 3 bases for V and 6 bases for J; bases not matched to a gene: 1. The germline gives CDR1 SGHTA, CDR2 FQGNSA. The CDR3 loop spans 13 amino acids. The CDR3 DNA reads TGTGCCAGCAGCTTCGGGACTAGCAATGAGCAGTTCTTC. Translated: CASSFGTSNEQFF.

The table lists this clonotype with many counts. The chain employs TRBV29-1 and TRBJ1-1; TRBD1 might be the D (5 bases). Germline assignment: CDR1 SQVTM and CDR2 ANQGSEA. V was clipped by 1 base and J by 1 base, with 13 bases between them. The CDR3 has 15 amino acids. In nucleotides, the CDR3 is TGCAGCGTTGAAGGGGGGTCAGAAGGGAACACTGAAGCTTTCTTT. Amino acids: CSVEGGSEGNTEAFF.

The CDR3: CASSPIGGVYNEQFF. CDR3 bases: TGTGCCAGCAGCCCCATCGGGGGGGTTTACAATGAGCAGTTCTTC. The rearrangement joins TRBV7-6 to TRBJ2-1; TRBD2 agrees at 8 bases. V was clipped by 5 bases and J by 4 bases; unmatched bases: 7. This CDR3 is built from 15 residues. The germline CDR1 and CDR2 sequences are SGHVS and FNYEAQ.

In this sample, this clonotype turned up many times. The chain couples TRBV3-1 to TRBJ2-1; 10 bases align to TRBD2. CDR1 is LGHDT, CDR2 YNNKEL, per germline (reference sequence). The CDR3 runs 15 residues. The V and J ends lost 6 bases and 5 bases, in that order; junction bases with no gene match: 7. CDR3 in amino acids: CASSLTSGNNNEQFF. CDR3 sequence (DNA): TGTGCCAGCAGTCTTACTAGCGGGAACAACAATGAGCAGTTCTTC.

The rearrangement joins TRBV20-1 to TRBJ1-5; D gene uncertain. The germline CDR1 and CDR2 sequences are DFQATT and SNEGSKA (reference sequence). CDR3 size: 13 residues. V was trimmed by 2 bases and J by 6 bases, leaving 11 bases between them. The CDR3 bases are TGCAGTGCTAGATATCGGGGAAGTCAGCCCCAGCATTTT. Amino acid sequence: CSARYRGSQPQHF.

The table lists this clonotype with many counts. CDR3 protein: CASSTPGLAGESSYNEQFF. As DNA, the CDR3 is TGTGCCAGCAGTACCCCGGGACTAGCGGGAGAGAGCTCCTACAATGAGCAGTTCTTC. V is TRBV28 and J is TRBJ2-1; 14 bases map to TRBD2. Looked up from germline, CDR1 is MDHEN and CDR2 is SYDVKM. The CDR3 is 19 amino acids. V was clipped by 5 bases and J by 0 bases; unmatched bases: 9.

The chain is built from TRBV27 and TRBJ2-2; D not resolved. V was pared by 6 bases and J by 0 bases, with 2 bases between. Germline V CDR1 and CDR2: MNHEY, SMNVEV (reference sequence). This CDR3 has 12 amino acids. The CDR3 nucleotides are TGTGCCAGCAGCCCGAACACCGGGGAGCTGTTTTTT. Its translation is CASSPNTGELFF.

This chain joins TRBV29-1 and TRBJ1-2, with D maybe TRBD1 (6 bases). CDR3 length: 13 residues. Germline V gene lookup returns CDR1 SQVTM and CDR2 ANQGSEA. Between the trimmed V and J ends, which lost 6 bases and 2 bases, there was a span of 13 bases. CDR3 loop: CSVSRDINYGYTF. In nucleotides, the CDR3 is TGCAGCGTGTCCAGGGACATCAACTATGGCTACACCTTC.

This clonotype turned up a few times. The chain uses TRBV7-9 and TRBJ2-1; D unclear. CDR1 and CDR2 from the germline V gene are SEHNR and FQNEAQ (reference sequence). The CDR3 runs 14 residues. V lost 4 bases and J 4 bases, leaving 11 bases between the germline ends. DNA for the CDR3: TGTGCCAGCAGCTCCGCTGTACTATACAATGAGCAGTTCTTC. It codes for CASSSAVLYNEQFF.

The chain uses TRBV7-9 and TRBJ2-3; possibly TRBD2 for D (5 bases). The CDR3 consists of 15 residues. Per the germline V gene, CDR1 is SEHNR and CDR2 is FQNEAQ (reference sequence). V was trimmed by 5 bases and J by 1 base, leaving 13 bases between them. CDR3 sequence: CASSNGLAGTDTQYF. CDR3 nucleotide sequence: TGTGCCAGCAGCAATGGGCTAGCAGGCACAGATACGCAGTATTTT.

This clonotype occurred a few times. This chain joins TRBV25-1 and TRBJ2-3; the D is unclear. The CDR3 consists of 14 residues. Per the germline V gene, CDR1 is MGHDK and CDR2 is SYGVNS. Trimming stripped 2 bases from V and 6 bases from J, with 12 bases between. CDR3 residues: CASSEGPPGDTQYF. The CDR3 DNA follows: TGTGCCAGCAGTGAAGGACCCCCCGGGGATACGCAGTATTTT.

The chain employs TRBV10-3 and TRBJ2-6; TRBD1 or TRBD2 may be the D gene (6 bases each). Germline V gene data show CDR1 as ENHRY and CDR2 as SYGVKD. V was trimmed by 2 bases and J by 2 bases, leaving 7 bases between them. This CDR3 is built from 15 residues. The CDR3 DNA is TGTGCCATCAGTGAGGGGGGGCCTGGGGCCAACGTCCTGACTTTC. Amino acid sequence: CAISEGGPGANVLTF.

This clonotype was recorded a few times. V and J are TRBV6-2 or TRBV6-3 and TRBJ2-5; D is possibly TRBD1 (5 bases). Per the germline V gene, CDR1 is MNHEY and CDR2 is SVGEGT. This CDR3 has 14 amino acids. Trimming pared 3 bases from V and 1 base from J, leaving 9 bases between. The chain's CDR3 is CASSYRQLQETQYF. CDR3 DNA sequence: TGTGCCAGCAGTTATAGACAGCTCCAAGAGACCCAGTACTTC.

This clonotype was counted many times. The CDR3 nucleotides read TGCAGCGTTGTAGAAGGGGGCGTTGGTGAAGCTTTCTTT. Translated: CSVVEGGVGEAFF. This chain joins TRBV29-1 and TRBJ1-1; 7 nucleotides match TRBD1. Germline CDR1 SQVTM, CDR2 ANQGSEA. CDR3 length: 13 residues. V lost 4 bases to trimming and J lost 7 bases; unmatched junction nucleotides: 9.

In its sample, this clonotype was seen many times. The chain joins TRBV6-5 to TRBJ2-3; 9 bases fit TRBD2. The CDR3 spans 14 residues. J gave up 0 bases and V 8 bases, and 3 bases lay outside the gene matches. Germline lookup yields CDR1 MNHEY and CDR2 SVGAGI. CDR3 DNA sequence: TGTGCCAGCGCGGGGGGGGCGAGCACAGATACGCAGTATTTT. Translating gives CASAGGASTDTQYF.

This clonotype was counted at least ten times. The CDR3 DNA is TGTGCCAGCAGTCGTTCCGGGACAGGGGGCAATCAGCCCCAGCATTTT. It codes for CASSRSGTGGNQPQHF. This sequence joins TRBV7-6 and TRBJ1-5; 10 nucleotides align to TRBD1. V was clipped by 6 bases and J by 2 bases; unmatched bases: 7. The CDR3 consists of 16 residues. Germline values: CDR1 SGHVS, CDR2 FNYEAQ.